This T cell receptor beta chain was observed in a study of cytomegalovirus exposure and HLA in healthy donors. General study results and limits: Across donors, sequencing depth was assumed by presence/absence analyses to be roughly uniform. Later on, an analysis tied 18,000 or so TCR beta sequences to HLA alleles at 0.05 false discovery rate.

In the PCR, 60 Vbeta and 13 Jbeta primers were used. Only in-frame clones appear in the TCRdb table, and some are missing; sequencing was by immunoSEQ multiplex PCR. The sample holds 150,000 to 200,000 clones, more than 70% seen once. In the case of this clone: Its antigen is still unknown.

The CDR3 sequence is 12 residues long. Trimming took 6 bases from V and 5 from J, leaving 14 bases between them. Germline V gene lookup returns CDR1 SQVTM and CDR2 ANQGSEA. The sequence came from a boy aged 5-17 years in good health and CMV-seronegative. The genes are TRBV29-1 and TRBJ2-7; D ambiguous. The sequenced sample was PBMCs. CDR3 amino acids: CSVSTLIDEQYF. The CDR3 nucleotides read TGCAGCGTATCCACTCTGATCGACGAGCAGTACTTC.